Below are 7 T cell receptor beta chains sequenced from a single sample in a study of blood T cell repertoires in COVID-19. Method: immunoSEQ multiplex PCR; TCRdb's copy keeps in-frame clones and lacks some. This table holds about 350,000 clones, around 90% found once. Sample: peripheral blood. The receptors were gathered from a woman in her sixties with COVID-19, enrolled during active disease.

The genes are TRBV18 and TRBJ1-2; D not certain. CDR3 length: 14 amino acids. V lost 3 bases, J lost 6 bases, and 14 bases lay in between. The V gene's germline CDR1 is KGHSH and CDR2 LQKENI. CDR3 nucleotides: TGTGCCAGCTCACCGGTCAGGTTATTGGATGGCTACACCTTC. Amino acids: CASSPVRLLDGYTF.

This chain links TRBV6-4 with TRBJ1-6, with D perhaps matching TRBD1 (6 bases). The CDR3 length is 16 residues. V lost 4 bases, J lost 5 bases, and 15 bases lay in between. Germline loops: CDR1 MRHNA, CDR2 SNTAGT. CDR3 residues: CASSADSNADNSPLHF. DNA for the CDR3: TGTGCCAGCAGTGCGGACAGCAATGCTGATAATTCACCCCTCCACTTT.

This clone occurred once. The rearrangement joins TRBV18 to TRBJ1-2; 7 bases agree with TRBD1. The CDR3 totals 14 residues. V shed 4 bases, J shed 8 bases, and the junction held 10 bases outside the gene matches. Germline CDR1 KGHSH, CDR2 LQKENI. This chain's CDR3 is CASSLTGDPAGYTF. The CDR3 DNA sequence: TGTGCCAGCTCACTTACAGGGGACCCGGCGGGCTACACCTTC.

The chain links TRBV5-6 to TRBJ2-7; 7 positions agree with TRBD1. Looked up from germline, CDR1 is SGHDT and CDR2 is YYEEEE. The J segment lost 4 bases and the V segment lost 2 bases, leaving 9 bases of the junction unmatched. This CDR3 spans 15 amino acids. CDR3 sequence reads: CASSFIGQAKYEQYF. As DNA, the CDR3 is TGTGCCAGCAGCTTTATCGGACAGGCAAAATACGAGCAGTACTTC.

A single count supports this clone. The V and J genes are TRBV2 and TRBJ2-2; TRBD2 matches at 10 bases. V was pared by 4 bases and J by 7 bases, with 9 bases of the junction left unmatched. The CDR3 runs to 16 residues. Germline assignment: CDR1 SNHLY and CDR2 FYNNEI. The CDR3 region has the DNA TGTGCCAGCAGTGTGTCCCTAGCGGGGGTTGGCGGGGAGCTGTTTTTT. Its translation is CASSVSLAGVGGELFF. Full variable domain (rest looked up from reference TRBV2 and TRBJ2-2): EPEVTQTPSHQVTQMGQEVILRCVPISNHLYFYWYRQILGQKVEFLVSFYNNEISEKSEIFDDQFSVERPDGSNFTLKIRSTKLEDSAMYFCASSVSLAGVGGELFFGEGSRLTVL.

The V call is TRBV29-1, the J call TRBJ1-3; no clear D gene. Trimming cost V 1 base and J 3 bases, with 4 bases left between them. CDR1 and CDR2 from the germline V gene are SQVTM and ANQGSEA. The CDR3 spans 12 residues. The CDR3 nucleotides are TGCAGCGTTGAAGCAGATGGAAACACCATATATTTT. The encoded protein is CSVEADGNTIYF.

This rearrangement joins TRBV4-1 to TRBJ2-7; D unresolved. This CDR3 has 11 amino acids. Trimming stripped 3 bases from V and 4 bases from J, with 4 bases between. Germline lookup yields CDR1 MGHRA and CDR2 YSYEKL. The DNA for the CDR3 is TGCGCCAGCAGCCATAATTACGAGCAGTACTTC. It codes for CASSHNYEQYF.